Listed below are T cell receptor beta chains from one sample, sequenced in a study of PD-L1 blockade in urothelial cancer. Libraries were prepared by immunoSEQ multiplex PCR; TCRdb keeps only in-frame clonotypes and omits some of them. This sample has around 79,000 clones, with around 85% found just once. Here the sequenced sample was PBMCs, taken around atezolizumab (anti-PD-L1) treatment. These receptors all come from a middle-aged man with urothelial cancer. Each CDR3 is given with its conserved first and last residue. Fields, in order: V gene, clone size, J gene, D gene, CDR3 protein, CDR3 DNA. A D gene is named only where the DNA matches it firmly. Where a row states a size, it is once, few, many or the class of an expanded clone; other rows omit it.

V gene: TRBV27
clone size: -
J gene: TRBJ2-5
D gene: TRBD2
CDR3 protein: CASSLAGAGETQYF
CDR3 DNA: TGTGCCAGCAGCCTAGCGGGAGCGGGCGAGACCCAGTACTTC

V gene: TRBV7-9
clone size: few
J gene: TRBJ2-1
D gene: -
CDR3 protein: CASSLGQYNEQFF
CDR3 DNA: TGTGCCAGCAGCTTAGGACAGTACAATGAGCAGTTCTTC

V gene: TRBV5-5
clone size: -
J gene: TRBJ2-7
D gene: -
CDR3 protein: CASSFRSGSGLSYEQYF
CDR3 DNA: TGTGCCAGCAGTTTTAGATCGGGCAGCGGGCTATCCTACGAGCAGTACTTC

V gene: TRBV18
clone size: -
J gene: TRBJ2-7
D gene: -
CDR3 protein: CASSRRQGGTYEQYF
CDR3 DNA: TGTGCCAGCTCACGGCGGCAGGGGGGAACCTACGAGCAGTACTTC

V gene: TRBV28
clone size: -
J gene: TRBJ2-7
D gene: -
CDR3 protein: CASRPWAGRYEQYF
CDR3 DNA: TGTGCCAGCAGGCCGTGGGCGGGACGCTACGAGCAGTACTTC

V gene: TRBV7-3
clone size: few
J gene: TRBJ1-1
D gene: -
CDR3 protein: CASSFQGNTEAFF
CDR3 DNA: TGTGCCAGCAGCTTCCAGGGGAACACTGAAGCTTTCTTT

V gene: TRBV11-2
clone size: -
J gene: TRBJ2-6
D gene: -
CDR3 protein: CASSLSGANVLTF
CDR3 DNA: TGTGCCAGCAGCCTCTCTGGGGCCAACGTCCTGACTTTC

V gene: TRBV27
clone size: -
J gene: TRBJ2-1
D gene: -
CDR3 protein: CASSLSRTSRPSDNEQFF
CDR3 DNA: TGTGCCAGCAGTTTATCCCGAACCAGCCGGCCGAGCGACAATGAGCAGTTCTTC

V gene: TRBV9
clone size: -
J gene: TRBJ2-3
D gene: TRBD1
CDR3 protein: CASSPRQGGPDTQYF
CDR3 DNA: TGTGCCAGCAGCCCGCGACAGGGCGGGCCAGATACGCAGTATTTT

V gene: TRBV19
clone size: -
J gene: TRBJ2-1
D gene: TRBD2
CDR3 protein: CASSSGTRGRRNEQFF
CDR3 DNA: TGTGCCAGTAGCTCGGGGACTAGGGGTCGAAGGAATGAGCAGTTCTTC

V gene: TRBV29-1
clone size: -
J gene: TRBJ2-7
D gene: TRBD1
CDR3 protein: CSVVGGHRDRGYEQYF
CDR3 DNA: TGCAGCGTTGTGGGGGGGCACCGGGACAGGGGGTACGAGCAGTACTTC

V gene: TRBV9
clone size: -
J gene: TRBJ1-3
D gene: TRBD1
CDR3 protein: CASSANRDRDHLSGNTIYF
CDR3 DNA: TGTGCCAGCAGCGCCAACCGGGACAGGGACCATCTCTCTGGAAACACCATATATTTT

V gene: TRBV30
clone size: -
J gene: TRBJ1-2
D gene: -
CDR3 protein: CAWSAPSGGYTF
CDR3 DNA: TGTGCCTGGAGTGCCCCCAGTGGCGGCTACACCTTC

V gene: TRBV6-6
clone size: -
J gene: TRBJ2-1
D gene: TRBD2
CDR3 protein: CASKDSGRAGYEQFF
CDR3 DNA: TGTGCCAGCAAAGATAGCGGGAGGGCCGGCTATGAGCAGTTCTTC

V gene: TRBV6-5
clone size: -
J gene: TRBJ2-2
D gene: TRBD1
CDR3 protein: CASRRGQGRTGELFF
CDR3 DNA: TGTGCCAGCAGACGCGGACAGGGGCGTACCGGGGAGCTGTTTTTT

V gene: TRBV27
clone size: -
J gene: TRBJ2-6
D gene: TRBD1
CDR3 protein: CASSLVGQGVGANVLTF
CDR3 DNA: TGTGCCAGCAGTTTAGTGGGACAGGGTGTTGGGGCCAACGTCCTGACTTTC

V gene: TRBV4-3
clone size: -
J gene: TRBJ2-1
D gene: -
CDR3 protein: CASSQDRFYVNEQFF
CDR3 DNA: TGCGCCAGCAGCCAAGACAGGTTTTACGTTAATGAGCAGTTCTTC

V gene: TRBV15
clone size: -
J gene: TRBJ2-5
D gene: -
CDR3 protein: CATSLRTDRRETQYF
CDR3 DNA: TGTGCCACCAGCTTGCGGACTGACAGGAGAGAGACCCAGTACTTC

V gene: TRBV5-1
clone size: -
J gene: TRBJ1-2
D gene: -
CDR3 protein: CASSLAPGLYGYTF
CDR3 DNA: TGCGCCAGCAGCTTGGCCCCAGGGCTCTATGGCTACACCTTC

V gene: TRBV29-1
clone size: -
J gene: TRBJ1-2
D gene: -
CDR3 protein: CSARVRNYGYTF
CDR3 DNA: TGCAGCGCCAGGGTCCGGAACTATGGCTACACCTTC

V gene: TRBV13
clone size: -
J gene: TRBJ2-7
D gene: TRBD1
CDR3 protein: CASSSRDRVYEQYF
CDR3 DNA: TGTGCCAGCAGCTCCCGGGACAGGGTCTACGAGCAGTACTTC

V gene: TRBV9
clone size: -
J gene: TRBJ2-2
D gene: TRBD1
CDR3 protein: CASSGGQGRTGELFF
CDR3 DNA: TGTGCCAGCAGCGGAGGACAGGGACGAACCGGGGAGCTGTTTTTT

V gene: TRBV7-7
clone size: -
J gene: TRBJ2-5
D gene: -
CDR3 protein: CASSPQSLETQYF
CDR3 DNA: TGTGCTAGCAGCCCGCAAAGCTTAGAGACCCAGTACTTC

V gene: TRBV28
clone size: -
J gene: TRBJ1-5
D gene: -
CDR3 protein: CASSLGESNQPQHF
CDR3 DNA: TGTGCCAGCAGTTTAGGAGAAAGCAATCAGCCCCAGCATTTT

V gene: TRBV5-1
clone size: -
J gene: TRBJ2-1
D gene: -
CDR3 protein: CASSLSSPPEQFF
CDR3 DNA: TGCGCCAGCAGCTTGTCTAGCCCCCCTGAGCAGTTCTTC

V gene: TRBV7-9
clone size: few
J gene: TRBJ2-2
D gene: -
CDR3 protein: CASSLRGPGELFF
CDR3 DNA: TGTGCCAGCAGCTTGCGTGGTCCCGGGGAGCTGTTTTTT

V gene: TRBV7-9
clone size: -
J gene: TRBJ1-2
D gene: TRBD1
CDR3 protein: CASSPRQGLGYGYTF
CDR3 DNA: TGTGCCAGCAGCCCCCGACAGGGGTTGGGCTATGGCTACACCTTC

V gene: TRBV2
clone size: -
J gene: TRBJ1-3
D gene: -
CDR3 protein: CASSERRQLSGNTIYF
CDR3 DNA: TGTGCCAGCAGTGAACGGAGACAGCTCTCTGGAAACACCATATATTTT

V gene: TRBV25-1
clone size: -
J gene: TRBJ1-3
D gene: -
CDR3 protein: CASSEPGRGDGNTIYF
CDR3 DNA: TGTGCCAGCAGTGAACCTGGTCGGGGGGACGGAAACACCATATATTTT

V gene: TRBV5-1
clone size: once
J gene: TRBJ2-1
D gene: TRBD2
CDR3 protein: CASSFGTSGSNSYNEQFF
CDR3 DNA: TGCGCCAGCAGCTTCGGGACTAGCGGGAGTAACTCCTACAATGAGCAGTTCTTC

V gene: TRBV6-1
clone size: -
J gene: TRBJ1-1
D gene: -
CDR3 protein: CASSRGKVNTEAFF
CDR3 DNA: TGTGCCAGCAGTCGAGGGAAGGTTAACACTGAAGCTTTCTTT

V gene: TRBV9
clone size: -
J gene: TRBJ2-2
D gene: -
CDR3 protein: CASSLRRELSANTGELFF
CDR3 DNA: TGTGCCAGCAGCCTTCGGCGGGAATTATCCGCGAACACCGGGGAGCTGTTTTTT

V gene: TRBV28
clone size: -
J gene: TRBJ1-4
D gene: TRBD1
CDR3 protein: CASSSGQGGREKLFF
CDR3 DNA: TGTGCCAGCAGTTCCGGACAGGGGGGCAGGGAAAAACTGTTTTTT

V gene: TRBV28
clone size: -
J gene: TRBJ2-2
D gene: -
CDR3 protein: CASIQDINTGELFF
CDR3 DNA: TGTGCCAGCATTCAGGACATTAACACCGGGGAGCTGTTTTTT

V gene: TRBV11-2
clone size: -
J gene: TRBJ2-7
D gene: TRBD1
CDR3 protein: CASSLRGGTGTYEQYF
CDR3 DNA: TGTGCCAGCAGCTTAAGAGGGGGGACAGGGACCTACGAGCAGTACTTC

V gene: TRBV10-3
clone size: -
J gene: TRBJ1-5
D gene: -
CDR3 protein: CAISDRGGGQPQHF
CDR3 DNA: TGTGCCATCAGTGATAGAGGGGGGGGGCAGCCCCAGCATTTT

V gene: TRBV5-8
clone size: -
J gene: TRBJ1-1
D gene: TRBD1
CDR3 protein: CASRRDRETEAFF
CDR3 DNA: TGTGCCAGCAGACGGGACAGGGAAACTGAAGCTTTCTTT

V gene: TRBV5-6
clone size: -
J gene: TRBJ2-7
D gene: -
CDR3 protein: CASSLTPGEQYF
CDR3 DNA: TGTGCCAGCAGCTTGACCCCGGGAGAGCAGTACTTC

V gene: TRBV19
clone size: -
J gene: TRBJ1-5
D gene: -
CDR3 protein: CATKAAGGQPQHF
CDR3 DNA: TGTGCTACTAAAGCGGCCGGGGGTCAGCCCCAGCATTTT

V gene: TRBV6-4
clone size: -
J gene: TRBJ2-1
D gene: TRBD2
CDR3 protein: CASSETSGSVDEQFF
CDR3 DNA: TGTGCCAGCAGCGAGACTAGCGGGAGTGTGGATGAGCAGTTCTTC

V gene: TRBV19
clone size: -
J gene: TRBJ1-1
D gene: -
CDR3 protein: CASSRDSRVSNTEAFF
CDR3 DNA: TGTGCCAGCAGCCGGGACTCCCGGGTCTCGAACACTGAAGCTTTCTTT

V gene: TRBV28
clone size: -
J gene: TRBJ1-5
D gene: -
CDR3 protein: CASRVTGSNQPQHF
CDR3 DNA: TGTGCCAGCAGGGTTACAGGGTCGAATCAGCCCCAGCATTTT